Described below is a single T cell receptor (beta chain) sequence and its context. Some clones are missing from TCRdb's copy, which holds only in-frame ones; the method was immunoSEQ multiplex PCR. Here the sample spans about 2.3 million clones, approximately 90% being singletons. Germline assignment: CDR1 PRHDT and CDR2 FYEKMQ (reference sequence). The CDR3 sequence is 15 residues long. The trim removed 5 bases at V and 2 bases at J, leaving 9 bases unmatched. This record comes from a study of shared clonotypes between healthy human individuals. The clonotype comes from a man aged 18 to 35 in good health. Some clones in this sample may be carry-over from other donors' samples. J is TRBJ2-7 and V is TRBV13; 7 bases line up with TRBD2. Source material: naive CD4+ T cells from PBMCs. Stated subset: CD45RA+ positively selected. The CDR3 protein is CASSPHGAGAYEQYF. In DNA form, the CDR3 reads TGTGCCAGCAGCCCCCACGGGGCGGGAGCCTACGAGCAGTACTTC.